This entry lists 14 T cell receptor beta chains sequenced from one sample in a study of cytomegalovirus exposure and HLA in healthy donors. The study ran its PCR with 60 Vbeta and 13 Jbeta primers. The data were produced by immunoSEQ multiplex PCR, yet TCRdb's version contains in-frame clones alone and is incomplete. The data contain about 65,000 clones, almost 80% of them singletons. The sample was PBMCs. The receptors come from a girl aged 5-17 years in good health and CMV-seropositive.

The chain joins TRBV6-4 to TRBJ1-5; D not resolved. The germline V gene has CDR1 MRHNA and CDR2 SNTAGT. CDR3 length: 14 residues. The V end was cut by 5 bases, the J end by 0 bases, with 8 bases between. The CDR3 sequence is CASSNAYSNQPQHF. CDR3 in DNA: TGTGCCAGCAGTAATGCCTATAGCAATCAGCCCCAGCATTTT.

This chain joins TRBV6-5 and TRBJ2-7; 8 bases fit TRBD2. The V gene's germline CDR1 is MNHEY and CDR2 SVGAGI. CDR3 length: 15 residues. The junction had 13 bases not matched to a gene; V was cut back by 10 bases and J by 2 bases. The CDR3 nucleotides are TGTGCCACCAGGGGTAGACTAGCGATTACCTACGAGCAGTACTTC. Its translation is CATRGRLAITYEQYF.

The chain employs TRBV29-1 and TRBJ2-1; the match to TRBD2 covers 7 bases. There are 13 residues in the CDR3. The germline V gene encodes CDR1 SQVTM and CDR2 ANQGSEA. V lost 5 bases to trimming and J lost 7 bases; unmatched junction nucleotides: 8. The CDR3 loop reads CSVLPTSPNEQFF. The CDR3 DNA reads as TGCAGCGTTCTCCCGACTAGCCCGAATGAGCAGTTCTTC.

This clone showed up just once. J is TRBJ1-1 and V is TRBV27; 10 bases agree with TRBD1. V dropped 5 bases and J dropped 4; count of bases not matched to a gene: 4. The CDR3 has 14 amino acids. The germline V gene encodes CDR1 MNHEY and CDR2 SMNVEV (reference sequence). CDR3 DNA: TGTGCCAGCAGTAACAGGACAGGGGGCACTGAAGCTTTCTTT. Protein: CASSNRTGGTEAFF.

This clone was counted only a few times. This chain uses TRBV7-2 with TRBJ2-7; possibly TRBD1 for D (6 bases). Trimming left V 5 bases short and J 3 bases short, with 14 bases between. Per germline, CDR1 SGHTA and CDR2 FQGNSA. This CDR3 has 14 residues. This chain's CDR3 is CASSPMGASYEQYF. CDR3 DNA sequence: TGTGCCAGCAGCCCGATGGGGGCCAGCTACGAGCAGTACTTC.

The chain is built from TRBV18 and TRBJ2-7; 8 bases fit TRBD1. Germline V gene data show CDR1 as KGHSH and CDR2 as LQKENI. The CDR3 length is 14 residues. V gave up 2 bases and J gave up 3 bases; unmatched junction bases: 3. The CDR3 loop is CASSPAGQGYEQYF. The CDR3 coding sequence is TGTGCCAGCTCACCAGCCGGACAGGGCTACGAGCAGTACTTC. The whole variable domain, filled in from reference TRBV18 and TRBJ2-7, reads NAGVMQNPRHLVRRRGQEARLRCSPMKGHSHVYWYRQLPEEGLKFMVYLQKENIIDESGMPKERFSAEFPKEGPSILRIQQVVRGDSAAYFCASSPAGQGYEQYFGPGTRLTVT.

The chain recombines TRBV10-3 with TRBJ1-6, with 8 bases lining up with TRBD1. V was pared by 6 bases and J by 7 bases, with 5 bases of the junction left unmatched. In germline, CDR1 is ENHRY, CDR2 SYGVKD. The CDR3 contains 14 residues. The CDR3 nucleotides read TGTGCCATCAGAAAGACAGGGGAGAATTCACCCCTCCACTTT. Protein product: CAIRKTGENSPLHF.

The chain recombines TRBV18 with TRBJ2-5; 10 bases line up with TRBD2. V was pared by 0 bases and J by 5 bases, with 24 bases of the junction left unmatched. The CDR3 runs 22 residues. Germline assignment: CDR1 KGHSH and CDR2 LQKENI. The CDR3 sequence is CASSPPFTAGGPNSPWRETQYF. The DNA of the CDR3 is TGTGCCAGCTCACCACCGTTTACAGCGGGAGGGCCTAATTCCCCGTGGAGGGAGACCCAGTACTTC. The whole variable domain, filled in from reference TRBV18 and TRBJ2-5, reads NAGVMQNPRHLVRRRGQEARLRCSPMKGHSHVYWYRQLPEEGLKFMVYLQKENIIDESGMPKERFSAEFPKEGPSILRIQQVVRGDSAAYFCASSPPFTAGGPNSPWRETQYFGPGTRLLVL.

V usage is TRBV28 and J usage is TRBJ2-2; 10 bases fit TRBD2. J gave up 1 base and V 3 bases, and 2 bases lay outside the gene matches. This CDR3 comprises 16 residues. Germline-derived CDR1 and CDR2 are MDHEN and SYDVKM. CDR3 sequence reads: CASSLPSGGNTGELFF. In DNA, the CDR3 is TGTGCCAGCAGTTTGCCTAGCGGGGGGAACACCGGGGAGCTGTTTTTT.

The V gene is TRBV11-2, the J gene TRBJ2-7, with TRBD2 identical over 13 bases. This CDR3 contains 17 residues. The germline V gene has CDR1 SGHAT and CDR2 FQNNGV. The J segment lost 6 bases and the V segment lost 3 bases, leaving 11 bases of the junction unmatched. The DNA of the CDR3 is TGTGCCAGCAGCTTCAGACCCACTAGCGGGGGGGCGAGCGAGCAGTACTTC. It is translated as CASSFRPTSGGASEQYF.

As to this clone: The sample carries other DNA sequences with the same CDR3. The rearrangement joins TRBV6-1 to TRBJ1-1; D is unclear. The ends were cut back, 2 bases at V and 1 base at J, with 5 bases in the middle. The germline V gene encodes CDR1 MNHNS and CDR2 SASEGT. The CDR3 is made up of 13 amino acids. The CDR3 nucleotides read TGTGCCAGCAGTGAAACTTCGAACACTGAAGCTTTCTTT. Amino acid sequence: CASSETSNTEAFF.

The V gene is TRBV5-1, the J gene TRBJ1-2; the D is unclear. The CDR3 has 13 residues. Trimming pared 4 bases from V and 3 bases from J, leaving 10 bases between. CDR1 is SGHRS and CDR2 is YFSETQ in the germline V gene. The CDR3 region has the DNA TGCGCCAGCAGCCTAGACGGGGACTATGGCTACACCTTC. This codes for CASSLDGDYGYTF.

V gene TRBV28 combines with J gene TRBJ2-1; tentatively, D is TRBD2 (5 bases). The V gene lost 10 bases and the J gene lost 0 bases, with 16 bases spanning the gap. The CDR3 has 15 residues. Germline V gene sequence: CDR1 MDHEN, CDR2 SYDVKM. The CDR3 loop is CATSLRASSYNEQFF. The CDR3 bases are TGTGCCACCAGCCTGAGGGCGAGCTCCTACAATGAGCAGTTCTTC.

The chain uses TRBV2 and TRBJ2-2; no clear D gene. Per the germline V gene, CDR1 is SNHLY and CDR2 is FYNNEI. V lost 8 bases and J lost 4, with 23 bases in between. The CDR3 is 17 amino acids. The CDR3 protein is CASCPDRHYSSTGELFF. The CDR3 region has the DNA TGTGCCAGCTGCCCGGATCGCCACTACTCCTCCACCGGGGAGCTGTTTTTT.